This T cell receptor beta chain was identified during a study of PD-1 blockade in mismatch repair-deficient tumors. Mismatch repair deficiency was confirmed in all patients, by PCR or immunohistochemistry. The method was immunoSEQ multiplex PCR; TCRdb's version includes in-frame clones alone and lacks a portion of them. In the table there are about 51,000 clones, roughly 80% of which are singletons. General study findings and limits: After pembrolizumab, tumor-resident clones rose rapidly, then generally contracted before radiologic responses.

Regarding this clone: Its antigen is unidentified.

The sequencing here drew on peripheral blood, taken roughly 19 weeks after starting pembrolizumab. The clonotype originates from an adult with mismatch repair-deficient cancer.

This CDR3 reads CASSSRGGSQSRANVLTF. CDR3 DNA: TGCGCCAGCAGCTCGCGAGGAGGGTCACAAAGTCGGGCCAACGTCCTGACTTTC. The chain recombines TRBV4-3 with TRBJ2-6; D possibly corresponds to TRBD2 (6 bases). V lost 5 bases to trimming and J lost 5 bases, with 22 bases between them. CDR3 size: 18 residues. Looked up from germline, CDR1 is LGHNA and CDR2 is YSLEER.